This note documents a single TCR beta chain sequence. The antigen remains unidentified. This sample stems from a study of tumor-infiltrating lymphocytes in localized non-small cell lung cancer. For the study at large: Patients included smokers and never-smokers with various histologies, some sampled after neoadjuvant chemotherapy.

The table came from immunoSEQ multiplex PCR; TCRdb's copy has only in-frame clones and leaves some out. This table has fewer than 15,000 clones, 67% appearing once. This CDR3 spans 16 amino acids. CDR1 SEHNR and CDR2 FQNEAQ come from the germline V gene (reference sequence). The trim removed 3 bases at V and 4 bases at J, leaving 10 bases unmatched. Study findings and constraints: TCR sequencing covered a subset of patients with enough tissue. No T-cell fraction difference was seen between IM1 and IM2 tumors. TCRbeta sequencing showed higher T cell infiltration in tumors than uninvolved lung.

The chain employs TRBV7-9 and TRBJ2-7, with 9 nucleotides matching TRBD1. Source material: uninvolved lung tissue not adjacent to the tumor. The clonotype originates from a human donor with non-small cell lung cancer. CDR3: CASSFGPGQGIYEQYF. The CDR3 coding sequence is TGTGCCAGCAGCTTCGGTCCGGGACAGGGAATTTACGAGCAGTACTTC.